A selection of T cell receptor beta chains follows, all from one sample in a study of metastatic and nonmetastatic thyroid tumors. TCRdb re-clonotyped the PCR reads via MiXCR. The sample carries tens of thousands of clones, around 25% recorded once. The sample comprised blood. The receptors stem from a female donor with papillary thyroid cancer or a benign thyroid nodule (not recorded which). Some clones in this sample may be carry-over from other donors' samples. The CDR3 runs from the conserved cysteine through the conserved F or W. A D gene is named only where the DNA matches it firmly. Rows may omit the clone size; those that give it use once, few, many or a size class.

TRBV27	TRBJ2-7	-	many	CASSLRLGREQYF	TGTGCCAGCAGTCTCAGACTAGGTAGGGAGCAGTACTTC
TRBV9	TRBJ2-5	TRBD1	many	CASSVGQGTLGETQYF	TGTGCCAGCAGCGTAGGACAGGGGACGTTAGGAGAGACCCAGTACTTC
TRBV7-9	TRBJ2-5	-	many	CASSLGTSGGETQYF	TGTGCCAGCAGCTTAGGCACTAGTGGTGGAGAGACCCAGTACTTC
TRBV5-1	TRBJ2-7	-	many	CASSIGTEGGEQYF	TGCGCCAGCAGCATAGGGACAGAGGGAGGAGAGCAGTACTTC
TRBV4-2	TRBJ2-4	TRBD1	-	CASSPGTGDVNIQYF	TGTGCCAGCAGCCCCGGGACAGGGGATGTAAACATTCAGTATTTC
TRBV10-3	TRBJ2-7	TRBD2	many	CAISASGSYEQYF	TGTGCCATCAGTGCTAGCGGGAGCTACGAGCAGTACTTC
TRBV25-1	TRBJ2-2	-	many	CASSDRFTGELFF	TGTGCCAGCAGTGACCGTTTCACCGGGGAGCTGTTTTTT
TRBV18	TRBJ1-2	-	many	CASSPPGTPVGDGYTF	TGTGCCAGCTCACCACCGGGGACACCTGTCGGGGATGGCTACACCTTC
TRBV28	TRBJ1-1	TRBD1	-	CASRIQGAAGNEAFF	TGTGCCAGCAGGATCCAGGGGGCGGCTGGCAATGAAGCTTTCTTT
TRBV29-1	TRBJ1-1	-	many	CSGAGTEAFF	TGCAGCGGAGCGGGCACTGAAGCTTTCTTT
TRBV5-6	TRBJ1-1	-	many	CASSLADGEAFF	TGTGCCAGCAGCTTGGCCGACGGTGAAGCTTTCTTT
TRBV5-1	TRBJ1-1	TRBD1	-	CARSLDSGTGVSPF	TGCGCCCGCAGCTTGGACTCCGGGACAGGGGTTTCCCCTTTT
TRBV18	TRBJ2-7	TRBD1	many	CASSDHRDRGEQYF	TGTGCCAGCTCAGACCATCGGGACAGGGGCGAGCAGTACTTC
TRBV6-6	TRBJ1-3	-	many	CASSYSSGNTIYF	TGTGCCAGCAGTTATTCCTCTGGAAACACCATATATTTT
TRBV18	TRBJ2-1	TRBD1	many	CASSPLGQGALNEQFF	TGTGCCAGCTCACCTCTCGGACAGGGGGCTCTCAATGAGCAGTTCTTC
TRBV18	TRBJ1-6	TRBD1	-	CASSKGQGTYNSPLHF	TGTGCCAGCTCCAAGGGACAGGGCACCTATAATTCACCCCTCCACTTT
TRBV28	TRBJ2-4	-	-	CASSLAMRGGAGNIQYF	TGTGCCAGCAGTTTAGCAATGAGGGGGGGAGCGGGGAACATTCAGTACTTC
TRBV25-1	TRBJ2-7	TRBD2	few	CASKEGGRAILSTGLATHEQYF	TGTGCCAGCAAGGAAGGGGGACGGGCAATTTTGAGCACGGGACTAGCGACCCACGAGCAGTACTTC
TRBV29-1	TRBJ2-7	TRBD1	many	CSVGTGGSEQYF	TGCAGCGTGGGGACAGGGGGCTCCGAGCAGTACTTC
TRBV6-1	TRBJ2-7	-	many	CASTRPSYEQYF	TGTGCCAGCACCCGACCCTCCTACGAGCAGTACTTC
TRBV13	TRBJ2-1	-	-	CASSLRVDSYNEQFF	TGTGCCAGCAGCTTAAGAGTCGACAGCTACAATGAGCAGTTCTTC
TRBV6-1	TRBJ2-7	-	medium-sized	CASRNSGNSYEQYF	TGTGCCAGCAGAAACAGCGGTAACTCCTACGAGCAGTACTTC
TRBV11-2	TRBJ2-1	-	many	CASSLIAGGGEQFF	TGTGCCAGCAGCTTAATCGCAGGAGGTGGTGAGCAGTTCTTC
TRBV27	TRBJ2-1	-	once	CASSLYLWVGLYNEQFF	TGTGCCAGCAGTTTATACCTGTGGGTCGGGCTCTACAATGAGCAGTTCTTC
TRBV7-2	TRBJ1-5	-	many	CASSLRDIQPQHF	TGTGCCAGCAGCTTAAGAGACATTCAGCCCCAGCATTTT
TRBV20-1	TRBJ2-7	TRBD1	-	CSAGTGGTYEQYF	TGCAGTGCCGGGACAGGGGGCACCTACGAGCAGTACTTC
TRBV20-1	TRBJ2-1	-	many	CSARGPLEQFF	TGCAGTGCTAGAGGGCCGCTAGAGCAGTTCTTC
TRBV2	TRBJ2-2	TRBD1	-	CASSRDRGNGELFF	TGTGCCAGCAGTCGGGACAGGGGAAACGGGGAGCTGTTTTTT
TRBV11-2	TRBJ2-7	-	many	CASSPRPGYEQYF	TGTGCCAGCAGCCCAAGACCCGGCTACGAGCAGTACTTC
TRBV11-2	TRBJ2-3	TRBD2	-	CASSLLSWTSGTIRKYF	TGTGCCAGCAGCCTCCTCTCATGGACTAGCGGAACGATACGCAAGTATTTT
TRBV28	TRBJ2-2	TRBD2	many	CASRGGLAGPTGELFF	TGTGCCAGCAGGGGGGGACTAGCGGGACCCACCGGGGAGCTGTTTTTT
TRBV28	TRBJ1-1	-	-	CASSKGGTEAFF	TGTGCCAGCAGTAAGGGGGGAACTGAAGCCTTCTTT
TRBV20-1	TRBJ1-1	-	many	CSAAQGGGTSTEAFF	TGCAGTGCTGCTCAAGGTGGGGGGACGAGCACTGAAGCTTTCTTT
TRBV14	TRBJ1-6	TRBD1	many	CASSQATGMGSPLHF	TGTGCCAGCAGCCAAGCGACAGGGATGGGGTCACCCCTCCACTTT
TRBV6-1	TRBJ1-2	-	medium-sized	CASERTANGYGYTF	TGTGCCAGCGAGAGGACAGCGAACGGCTATGGCTACACCTTC
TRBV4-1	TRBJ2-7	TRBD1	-	CASSQTGTGGYEQYF	TGCGCCAGCAGCCAAACCGGGACAGGGGGATACGAGCAGTACTTC
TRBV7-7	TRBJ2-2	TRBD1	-	CASSLPPGTGFTGELFF	TGTGCTAGCAGTTTACCCCCCGGGACAGGGTTCACCGGGGAGCTGTTTTTT
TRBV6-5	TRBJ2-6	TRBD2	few	CASSYSTSGSGAHVPTF	TGTGCCAGCAGTTACTCGACTAGCGGCTCTGGGGCCCACGTCCCGACTTTC
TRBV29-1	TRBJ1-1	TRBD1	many	CSGNRGQNTEAFF	TGCAGCGGTAACAGGGGGCAGAACACTGAAGCTTTCTTT
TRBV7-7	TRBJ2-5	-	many	CASSRDLEETQYF	TGTGCTAGCAGCCGGGACTTGGAAGAGACCCAGTACTTC
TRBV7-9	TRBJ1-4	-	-	CASSAQGGEGEKLFF	TGTGCCAGCAGCGCACAGGGCGGGGAAGGAGAAAAACTGTTTTTT
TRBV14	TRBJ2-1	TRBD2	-	CASSLLGGEGRGYNEQFF	TGTGCCAGCAGCCTACTCGGAGGGGAGGGTCGTGGCTACAATGAGCAGTTCTTC
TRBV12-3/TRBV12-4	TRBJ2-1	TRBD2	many	CASSLAAYNEQFF	TGTGCCAGCAGTCTAGCGGCCTACAATGAGCAGTTCTTC
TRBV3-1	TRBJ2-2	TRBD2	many	CASSPGLAGGTGELFF	TGTGCCAGCAGCCCGGGGCTAGCGGGAGGAACCGGGGAGCTGTTTTTT
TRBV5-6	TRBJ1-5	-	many	CASILGQFSNQPQHF	TGTGCCAGCATCCTGGGACAATTTAGCAATCAGCCCCAGCATTTT
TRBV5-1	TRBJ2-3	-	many	CASSLEATADTQYF	TGCGCCAGCAGCTTGGAAGCTACCGCGGATACGCAGTATTTT
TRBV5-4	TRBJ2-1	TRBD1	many	CASSSPGQGFNEQFF	TGTGCCAGCAGCTCACCGGGACAGGGGTTCAATGAGCAGTTCTTC
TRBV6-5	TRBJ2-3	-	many	CASSYSARDTQYF	TGTGCCAGCAGTTACTCGGCGCGAGATACGCAGTATTTT